The 28 T cell receptor beta chains in this list originate from one sample, sequenced in a study of T cells in severe cutaneous drug reactions. The patients sequenced had a carbamazepine-induced Stevens-Johnson syndrome or toxic epidermal necrolysis reaction. Bulk and single-cell libraries used iRepertoire multiplex PCR with TCR subtype-specific primers. TCRdb re-called the multiplex PCR reads; every CDR3 protein appears as one record, without DNA. The table lists about 21,000 distinct CDR3 sequences. Sequenced: PBMCs. All receptors derive from a human donor with toxic epidermal necrolysis, a severe cutaneous drug reaction.

The CDR3 here is CASSSAGLAGGEEQYF. The chain couples TRBV5-1 to TRBJ2-7; the TRBD2 assignment by TCRdb is unverifiable without DNA. Germline CDR1 SGHRS, CDR2 YFSETQ. The CDR3 is made up of 16 amino acids.

This clonotype ranks as medium-sized in terms of frequency. V and J are TRBV30 and TRBJ2-7. Germline values: CDR1 GTSNPN, CDR2 SVGIG (reference sequence). The CDR3 is made up of 14 amino acids. The CDR3: CAWKFAWSSYEQYF.

This chain links TRBV28 with TRBJ1-1; the TCRdb call, TRBD1, lacks DNA for checking. The CDR3 runs 16 residues. Germline CDR1 and CDR2: MDHEN and SYDVKM. CDR3 amino acids: CASRDIGRGSNTEAFF.

The chain links TRBV12-3 or TRBV12-4 to TRBJ2-7. The CDR3 consists of 13 residues. CDR3 residues: CASSLGLGYEQYF.

Considering frequency, this clonotype is medium-sized. The CDR3 sequence is CASIGQDYGYTF. This chain connects TRBV6-6 to TRBJ1-2. The length of the CDR3 is 12 residues. Per the germline V gene, CDR1 is MNHNY and CDR2 is SVGAGI (reference sequence).

CDR3 in amino acids: CASSGYRDSYEQYF. The chain uses TRBV6-2 or TRBV6-3 and TRBJ2-7; TCRdb names TRBD1, which stays unverified in the absence of DNA. There are 14 residues in the CDR3. From germline, CDR1 is MNHEY and CDR2 SVGEGT.

This chain links TRBV19 with TRBJ2-3. The germline gives CDR1 LNHDA, CDR2 SQIVND (reference sequence). The CDR3 covers 15 residues. This CDR3 is CASSQDLASTDTQYF.

The chain carries TRBV4-2 and TRBJ2-2; lacking DNA, the TRBD2 call made by TCRdb goes unchecked. This CDR3 comprises 14 residues. The germline V gene has CDR1 LGHNA and CDR2 YNFKEQ. The CDR3 protein is CASSHGLNTGELFF.

The CDR3: CAISESYPSGALGEQYF. The chain employs TRBV10-3 and TRBJ2-7; TCRdb gives TRBD2 as the D gene, but with no DNA this cannot be confirmed. The germline CDR1 and CDR2 sequences are ENHRY and SYGVKD. The length of the CDR3 is 17 residues.

The rearrangement joins TRBV7-9 to TRBJ2-5. CDR3 length equals 13 residues. Germline CDR1 SEHNR, CDR2 FQNEAQ (reference sequence). CDR3: CASSLAQDETQYF.

This chain's CDR3 is CASSTSDYNEQFF. J is TRBJ2-1 and V is TRBV6-2 or TRBV6-3. Germline-derived CDR1 and CDR2 are MNHEY and SVGEGT. This CDR3 spans 13 amino acids.

The V call is TRBV20-1, the J call TRBJ1-2; TCRdb selects TRBD1, and the lack of DNA leaves this call unchecked. Germline lookup yields CDR1 DFQATT and CDR2 SNEGSKA (reference sequence). There are 16 residues in the CDR3. CDR3: CSARAGSDSRIYGYTF.

This chain joins TRBV5-8 and TRBJ2-7. Germline values: CDR1 SGHTS, CDR2 YDEGEE. The CDR3 contains 13 residues. The chain's CDR3 is CASSSGRRYEQYF.

The chain carries TRBV27 and TRBJ1-2. The V gene's germline CDR1 is MNHEY and CDR2 SMNVEV (reference sequence). This CDR3 has 13 amino acids. CDR3 sequence reads: CASSFSSIYGYTF.

The gene calls are TRBV12-3 or TRBV12-4 and TRBJ1-5. There are 14 residues in the CDR3. The CDR3 spells CASSFTGFGQPQHF.

The chain links TRBV28 to TRBJ2-5; there is no DNA to check the TCRdb D call of TRBD2. The length of the CDR3 is 15 residues. In germline, CDR1 is MDHEN, CDR2 SYDVKM. CDR3 amino acids: CASSLAGGPQETQYF.

The chain joins TRBV6-5 to TRBJ2-2; lacking DNA, the TRBD1 call made by TCRdb goes unchecked. Germline assignment: CDR1 MNHEY and CDR2 SVGAGI. The CDR3 is 17 amino acids. CDR3 protein: CASSYFLDRVSGGELFF.

This rearrangement joins TRBV9 to TRBJ2-7. The CDR3 has 15 residues. The germline CDR1 and CDR2 sequences are SGDLS and YYNGEE. CDR3 protein: CASSVGAGESYEQYF.

The V call is TRBV19, the J call TRBJ2-7; the TCRdb D gene call, TRBD1, has no DNA to confirm it. CDR3 length equals 14 residues. From germline, CDR1 is LNHDA and CDR2 SQIVND (reference sequence). CDR3 in amino acids: CASSMGPGAYEQYF. Using reference TRBV19 and TRBJ2-7 for the parts outside the CDR3, the full variable domain is DGGITQSPKYLFRKEGQNVTLSCEQNLNHDAMYWYRQDPGQGLRLIYYSQIVNDFQKGDIAEGYSVSREKKESFPLTVTSAQKNPTAFYLCASSMGPGAYEQYFGPGTRLTVT.

The V gene is TRBV24-1, the J gene TRBJ2-7; the TCRdb D gene call, TRBD1, has no DNA to confirm it. The CDR3 loop spans 13 amino acids. Germline CDR1 and CDR2: KGHDR and SFDVKD. CDR3 residues: CATSAPGTAEQYF.

The CDR3 sequence: CASSQPIGTAADTQYF. The rearrangement links TRBV4-2 to TRBJ2-3; TCRdb proposes TRBD1, but this gene call is untestable without DNA. The CDR3 loop spans 16 amino acids. In germline, CDR1 is LGHNA, CDR2 YNFKEQ.

This chain connects TRBV12-3 or TRBV12-4 to TRBJ1-6; the D call from TCRdb, TRBD1, cannot be confirmed without DNA. This CDR3 has 14 amino acids. This CDR3 is CASSFPGDNSPLHF.

V is TRBV5-6 and J is TRBJ2-1. Germline assignment: CDR1 SGHDT and CDR2 YYEEEE. The CDR3 length is 11 residues. CDR3: CASSFSNEQFF.

The CDR3 region is CASSLVSYGQETQYF. The chain uses TRBV7-9 and TRBJ2-5; TCRdb reports TRBD1, a call that lacks DNA to check it against. CDR1 SEHNR and CDR2 FQNEAQ come from the germline V gene (reference sequence). This CDR3 region has 15 residues.

By frequency, this clonotype is medium-sized. CDR3 in amino acids: CASRPDRGGTDTQYF. The rearrangement joins TRBV2 to TRBJ2-3; TCRdb outputs TRBD2, but without DNA this stays unchecked. CDR3 length equals 15 residues. CDR1 SNHLY and CDR2 FYNNEI come from the germline V gene.

The chain links TRBV20-1 to TRBJ1-1; TCRdb's D call, TRBD1, is unchecked because there is no DNA. CDR1 and CDR2 from the germline V gene are DFQATT and SNEGSKA (reference sequence). The CDR3 contains 12 residues. The CDR3 is CSASQEARGAFF.

The chain links TRBV29-1 to TRBJ2-7; TCRdb's D call of TRBD1 is untestable without DNA. The CDR3 totals 13 residues. Germline-derived CDR1 and CDR2 are SQVTM and ANQGSEA. The CDR3 loop reads CSGTRGGSYEQYF.

The chain employs TRBV5-5 and TRBJ1-5. The CDR3 loop spans 15 amino acids. Germline CDR1 reads SGHKS; CDR2 reads YYEKEE (reference sequence). The CDR3 region is CASSLVLGQNQPQHF. Looking up the rest from reference TRBV5-5 and TRBJ1-5 gives the full variable domain: DAGVTQSPTHLIKTRGQQVTLRCSPISGHKSVSWYQQVLGQGPQFIFQYYEKEERGRGNFPDRFSARQFPNYSSELNVNALLLGDSALYLCASSLVLGQNQPQHFGDGTRLSIL.